The entry that follows covers one TCR beta chain sequence. The germline gives CDR1 SNHLY, CDR2 FYNNEI. This CDR3 is built from 17 residues. V lost 2 bases and J lost 7; bases outside the gene matches: 10. This record comes from a study of blood T cell repertoires in COVID-19. Study details: The United States, Italy and Spain provided the acute and convalescent COVID-19 samples. From T cells, B-cell-depleted T cells, or PBMCs came the material, which was cDNA or gDNA.

Per the authors' pipeline: Amplification with reference gene primers provided the estimates of nucleated cell counts. This table comes from immunoSEQ multiplex PCR, and its TCRdb copy is limited to in-frame clones, with some not included. That table supplies the V and J calls and clone size; D and trimming were determined from the DNA. The data contain approximately 100,000 clones, 75% to 90% of them singletons. The sequencing input was peripheral blood. The chain is built from TRBV2 and TRBJ2-3, with 12 bases matching TRBD2. The clonotype comes from a human donor with acute or convalescent COVID-19. The donor label of this sample is uncertain. The CDR3 region is CASSENAHGLAGYTQYF. The CDR3 DNA reads as TGTGCCAGCAGTGAAAATGCACACGGACTAGCGGGGTATACGCAGTATTTT.